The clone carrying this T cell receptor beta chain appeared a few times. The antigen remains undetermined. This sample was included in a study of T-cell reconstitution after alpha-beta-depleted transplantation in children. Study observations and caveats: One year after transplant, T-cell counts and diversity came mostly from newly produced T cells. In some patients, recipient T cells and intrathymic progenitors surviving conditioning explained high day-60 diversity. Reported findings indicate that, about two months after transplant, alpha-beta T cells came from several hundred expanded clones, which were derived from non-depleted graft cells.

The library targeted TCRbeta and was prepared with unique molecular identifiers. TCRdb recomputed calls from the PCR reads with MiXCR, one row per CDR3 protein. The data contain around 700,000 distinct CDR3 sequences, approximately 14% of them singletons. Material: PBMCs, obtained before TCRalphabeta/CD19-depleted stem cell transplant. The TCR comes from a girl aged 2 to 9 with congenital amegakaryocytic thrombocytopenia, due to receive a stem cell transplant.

CDR3 amino acids: CASSRGTGSISGANVLTF. CDR3 coding DNA: TGTGCCAGCAGCCGCGGGACAGGTTCAATCTCTGGGGCCAACGTCCTGACTTTC. The rearrangement uses TRBV11-1 and TRBJ2-6, with TRBD1 matching over 8 bases. There are 18 residues in the CDR3. Germline V gene data show CDR1 as SGHAT and CDR2 as FQDESV (reference sequence). The trim removed 5 bases at V and 0 bases at J, leaving 9 bases unmatched. Complete variable domain (other parts from reference TRBV11-1 and TRBJ2-6): EAEVAQSPRYKITEKSQAVAFWCDPISGHATLYWYRQILGQGPELLVQFQDESVVDDSQLPKDRFSAERLKGVDSTLKIQPAELGDSAMYLCASSRGTGSISGANVLTFGAGSRLTVL.